This TCR beta chain was sequenced during a study of blood T cell repertoires in COVID-19. About the research overall: PBMCs, B-cell-depleted T cells, or T cells were the source of the cDNA or gDNA that made up the material.

In the source study's methods: Scientists estimated how many nucleated cells there were by amplifying reference gene primers. Produced via immunoSEQ multiplex PCR; TCRdb's table is partial and in-frame only. That table is the source of V, J and clone size, and D and trimming were worked out from the DNA. The table has approximately 100,000 clones, over 70% seen once; the top ten hold about 4.2%. This clonotype was sampled from a man aged 55 to 70 with acute or convalescent COVID-19. Sample: peripheral blood.

The CDR3 region has the DNA TGTGCCACCAGCACTGCGACAGGGTTGGGCAATCAGCCCCAGCATTTT. It specifies CATSTATGLGNQPQHF. The chain recombines TRBV15 with TRBJ1-5; 7 positions agree with TRBD1. Trimming cost V 4 bases and J 2 bases; bases outside gene matches: 8. The V gene's germline CDR1 is LNHNV and CDR2 YYDKDF (reference sequence). The CDR3 extends over 16 amino acids.